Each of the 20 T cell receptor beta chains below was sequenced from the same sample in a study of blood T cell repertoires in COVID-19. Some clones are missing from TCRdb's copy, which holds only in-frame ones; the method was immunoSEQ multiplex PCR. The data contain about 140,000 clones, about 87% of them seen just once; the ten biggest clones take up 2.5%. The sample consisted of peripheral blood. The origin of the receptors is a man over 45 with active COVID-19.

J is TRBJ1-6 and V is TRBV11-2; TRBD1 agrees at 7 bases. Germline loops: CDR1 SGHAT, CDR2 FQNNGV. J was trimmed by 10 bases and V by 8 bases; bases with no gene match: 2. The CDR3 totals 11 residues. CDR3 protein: CASGRGSPLHF. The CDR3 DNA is TGTGCCAGCGGCAGGGGGTCACCCCTCCACTTT.

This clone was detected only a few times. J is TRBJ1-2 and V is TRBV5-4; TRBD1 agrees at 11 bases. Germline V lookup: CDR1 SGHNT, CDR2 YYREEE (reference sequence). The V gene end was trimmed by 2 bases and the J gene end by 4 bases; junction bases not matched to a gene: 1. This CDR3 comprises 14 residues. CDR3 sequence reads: CASSFGTGGYGYTF. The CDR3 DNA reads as TGTGCCAGCAGCTTCGGGACAGGGGGCTATGGCTACACCTTC.

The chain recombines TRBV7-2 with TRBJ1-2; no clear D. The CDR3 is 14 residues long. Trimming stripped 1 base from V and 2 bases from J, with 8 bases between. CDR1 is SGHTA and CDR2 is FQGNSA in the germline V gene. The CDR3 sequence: CASSLDTGNYGYTF. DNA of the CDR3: TGTGCCAGCAGCTTAGACACGGGAAACTATGGCTACACCTTC.

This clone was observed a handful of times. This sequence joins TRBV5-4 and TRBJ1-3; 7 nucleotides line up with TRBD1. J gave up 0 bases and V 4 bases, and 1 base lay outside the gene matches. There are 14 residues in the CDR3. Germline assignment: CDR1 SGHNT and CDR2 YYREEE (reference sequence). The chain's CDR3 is CASSPGGSGNTIYF. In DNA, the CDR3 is TGTGCCAGCAGCCCAGGGGGCTCTGGAAACACCATATATTTT. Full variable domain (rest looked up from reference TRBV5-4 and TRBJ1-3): ETGVTQSPTHLIKTRGQQVTLRCSSQSGHNTVSWYQQALGQGPQFIFQYYREEENGRGNFPPRFSGLQFPNYSSELNVNALELDDSALYLCASSPGGSGNTIYFGEGSWLTVV.

The CDR3 reads CASSFHKETQYF. As DNA, the CDR3 is TGTGCCAGCAGCTTCCACAAAGAGACCCAGTACTTC. This chain uses TRBV11-2 with TRBJ2-5; no firm D call. V lost 3 bases and J lost 3, with 5 bases in between. This CDR3 is built from 12 residues. The germline gives CDR1 SGHAT, CDR2 FQNNGV. The full variable domain, rest sourced from reference TRBV11-2 and TRBJ2-5, is EAGVAQSPRYKIIEKRQSVAFWCNPISGHATLYWYQQILGQGPKLLIQFQNNGVVDDSQLPKDRFSAERLKGVDSTLKIQPAKLEDSAVYLCASSFHKETQYFGPGTRLLVL.

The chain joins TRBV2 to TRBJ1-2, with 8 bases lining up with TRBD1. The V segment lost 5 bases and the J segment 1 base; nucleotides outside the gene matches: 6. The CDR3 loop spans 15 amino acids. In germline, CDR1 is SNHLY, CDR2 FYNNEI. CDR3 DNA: TGTGCCAGCAGTAACCAGGGGGCTCTTAACTATGGCTACACCTTC. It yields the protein CASSNQGALNYGYTF.

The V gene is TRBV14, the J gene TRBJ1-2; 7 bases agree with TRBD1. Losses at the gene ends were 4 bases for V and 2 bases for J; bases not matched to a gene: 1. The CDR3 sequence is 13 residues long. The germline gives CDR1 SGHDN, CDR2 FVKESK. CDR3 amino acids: CASSPGQNYGYTF. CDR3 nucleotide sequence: TGTGCCAGCAGCCCGGGACAGAACTATGGCTACACCTTC.

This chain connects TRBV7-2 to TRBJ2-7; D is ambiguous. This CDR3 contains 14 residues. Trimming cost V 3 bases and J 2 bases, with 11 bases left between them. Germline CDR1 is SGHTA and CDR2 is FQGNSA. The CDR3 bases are TGTGCCAGCAGCTTTGACACTTCCACCTACGAGCAGTACTTC. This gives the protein CASSFDTSTYEQYF.

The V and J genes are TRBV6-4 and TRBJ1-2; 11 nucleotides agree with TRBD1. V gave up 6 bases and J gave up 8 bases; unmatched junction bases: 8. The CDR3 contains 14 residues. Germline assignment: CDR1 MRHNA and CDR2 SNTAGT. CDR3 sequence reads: CASRPEGTGGGYTF. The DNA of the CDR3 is TGTGCCAGCAGGCCCGAGGGGACAGGGGGAGGCTACACCTTC.

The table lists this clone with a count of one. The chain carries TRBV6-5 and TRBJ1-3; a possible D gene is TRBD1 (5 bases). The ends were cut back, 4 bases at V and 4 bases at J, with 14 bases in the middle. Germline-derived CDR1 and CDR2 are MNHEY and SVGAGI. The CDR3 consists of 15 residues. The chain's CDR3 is CASSSMAGPGNTIYF. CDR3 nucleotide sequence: TGTGCCAGCAGTTCTATGGCGGGGCCGGGAAACACCATATATTTT.

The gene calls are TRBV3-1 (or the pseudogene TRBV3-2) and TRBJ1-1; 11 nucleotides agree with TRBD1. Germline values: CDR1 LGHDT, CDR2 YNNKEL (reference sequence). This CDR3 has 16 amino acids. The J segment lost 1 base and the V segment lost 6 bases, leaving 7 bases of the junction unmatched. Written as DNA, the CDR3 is TGTGCCAGCAGGTTGGGACAGGGGGTTCCGAACACTGAAGCTTTCTTT. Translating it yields CASRLGQGVPNTEAFF.

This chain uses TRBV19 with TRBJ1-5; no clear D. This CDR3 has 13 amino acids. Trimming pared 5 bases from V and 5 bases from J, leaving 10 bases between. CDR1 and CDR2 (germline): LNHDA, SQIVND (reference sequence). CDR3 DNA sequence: TGTGCCAGTAGTTTCCCCGCGTATCAGCCCCAGCATTTT. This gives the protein CASSFPAYQPQHF.

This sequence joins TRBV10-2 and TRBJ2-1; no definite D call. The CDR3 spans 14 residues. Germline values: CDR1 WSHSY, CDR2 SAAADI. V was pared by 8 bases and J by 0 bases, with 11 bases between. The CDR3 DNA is TGCGCCAGCGGAAACTCGGGCTCCTACAATGAGCAGTTCTTC. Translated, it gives CASGNSGSYNEQFF.

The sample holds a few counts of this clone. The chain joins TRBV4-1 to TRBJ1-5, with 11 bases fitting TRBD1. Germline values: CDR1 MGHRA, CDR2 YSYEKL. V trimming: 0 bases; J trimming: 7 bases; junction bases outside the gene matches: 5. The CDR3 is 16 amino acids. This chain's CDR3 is CASSQDWRTGGQPQHF. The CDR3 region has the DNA TGCGCCAGCAGCCAAGATTGGAGGACAGGGGGCCAGCCCCAGCATTTT.

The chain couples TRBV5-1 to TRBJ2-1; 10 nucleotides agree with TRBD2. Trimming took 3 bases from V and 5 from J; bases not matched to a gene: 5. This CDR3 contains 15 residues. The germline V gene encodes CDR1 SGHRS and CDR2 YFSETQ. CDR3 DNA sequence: TGCGCCAGCAGCTGGGCTAGCGGGAGTAACAATGAGCAGTTCTTC. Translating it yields CASSWASGSNNEQFF.

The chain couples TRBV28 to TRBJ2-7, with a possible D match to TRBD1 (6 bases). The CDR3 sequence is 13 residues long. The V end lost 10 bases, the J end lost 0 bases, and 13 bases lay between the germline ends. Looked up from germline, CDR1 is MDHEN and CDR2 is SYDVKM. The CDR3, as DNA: TGTGCCAACACCGGACAGCTCTCCTACGAGCAGTACTTC. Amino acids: CANTGQLSYEQYF.

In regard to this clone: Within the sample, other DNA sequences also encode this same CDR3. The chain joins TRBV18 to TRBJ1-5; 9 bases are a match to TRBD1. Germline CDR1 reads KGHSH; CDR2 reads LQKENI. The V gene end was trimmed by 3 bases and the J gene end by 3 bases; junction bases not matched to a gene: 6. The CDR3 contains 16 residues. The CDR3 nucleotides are TGTGCCAGCTCACCGCCGGGGACAGGGAACAATCAGCCCCAGCATTTT. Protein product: CASSPPGTGNNQPQHF.

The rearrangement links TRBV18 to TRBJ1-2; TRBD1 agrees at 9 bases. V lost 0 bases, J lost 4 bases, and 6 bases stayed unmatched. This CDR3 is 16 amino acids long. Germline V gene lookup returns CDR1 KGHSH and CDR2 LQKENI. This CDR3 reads CASSPPNRGQIYGYTF. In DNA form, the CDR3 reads TGTGCCAGCTCACCACCTAACAGGGGGCAAATCTATGGCTACACCTTC.

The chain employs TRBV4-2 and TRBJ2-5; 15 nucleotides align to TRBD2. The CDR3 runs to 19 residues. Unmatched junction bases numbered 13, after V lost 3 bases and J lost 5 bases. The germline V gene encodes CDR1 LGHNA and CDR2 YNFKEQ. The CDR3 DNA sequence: TGTGCCAGCAGCCAGACTGGAACCGGACTAGCGGGGGGGCCGGAGACCCAGTACTTC. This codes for CASSQTGTGLAGGPETQYF.

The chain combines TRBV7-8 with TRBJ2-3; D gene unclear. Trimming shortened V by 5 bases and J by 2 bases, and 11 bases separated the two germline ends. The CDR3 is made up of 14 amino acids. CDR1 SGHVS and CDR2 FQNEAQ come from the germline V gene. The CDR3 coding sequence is TGTGCCAGCAGCCCCGCTGAGGACACAGATACGCAGTATTTT. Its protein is CASSPAEDTDTQYF.